A single T cell receptor (beta chain) is shown here with its context. Its antigen remains unidentified. The sample belongs to a study of shared clonotypes between healthy human individuals. Whole-study findings and limits: It was expected that sequencing depth would affect clonotype sharing among donors. In having few donors, the study represented limited genetic and exposure-history diversity.

Clones were read by immunoSEQ multiplex PCR, and TCRdb kept only the in-frame ones, dropping some. Among approximately 460,000 clones listed, approximately 80% were seen once. Germline V gives CDR1 GTSNPN, CDR2 SVGIG (reference sequence). V was trimmed by 8 bases and J by 0 bases, leaving 14 bases between them. The CDR3 is made up of 13 amino acids. The study drew its donors from healthy HIV-negative adults without recent acute infections or vaccinations. The sequencing sample was made of PBMCs. V is TRBV30 and J is TRBJ2-7; D not resolved. The receptor was isolated from a woman aged 40 to 55 in good health. Some clones in this sample may be carry-over from other donors' samples. The CDR3 reads CALTPRNSYEQYF. In DNA form, the CDR3 reads TGTGCCCTTACCCCCCGAAACTCCTACGAGCAGTACTTC.